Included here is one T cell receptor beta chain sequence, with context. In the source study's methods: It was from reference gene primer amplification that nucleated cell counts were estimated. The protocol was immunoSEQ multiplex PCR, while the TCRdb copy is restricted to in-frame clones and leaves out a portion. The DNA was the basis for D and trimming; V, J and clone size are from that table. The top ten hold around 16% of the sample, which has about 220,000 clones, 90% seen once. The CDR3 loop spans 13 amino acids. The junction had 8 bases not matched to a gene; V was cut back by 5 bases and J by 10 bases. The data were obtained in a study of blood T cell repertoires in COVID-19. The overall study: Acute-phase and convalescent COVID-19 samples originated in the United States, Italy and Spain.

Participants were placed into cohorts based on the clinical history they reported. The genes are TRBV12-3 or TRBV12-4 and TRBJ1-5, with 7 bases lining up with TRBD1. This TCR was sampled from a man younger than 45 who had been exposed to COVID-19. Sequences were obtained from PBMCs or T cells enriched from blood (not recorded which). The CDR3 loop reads CASSGTGVGPQHF. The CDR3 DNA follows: TGTGCCAGCAGTGGTACAGGGGTAGGTCCCCAGCATTTT.